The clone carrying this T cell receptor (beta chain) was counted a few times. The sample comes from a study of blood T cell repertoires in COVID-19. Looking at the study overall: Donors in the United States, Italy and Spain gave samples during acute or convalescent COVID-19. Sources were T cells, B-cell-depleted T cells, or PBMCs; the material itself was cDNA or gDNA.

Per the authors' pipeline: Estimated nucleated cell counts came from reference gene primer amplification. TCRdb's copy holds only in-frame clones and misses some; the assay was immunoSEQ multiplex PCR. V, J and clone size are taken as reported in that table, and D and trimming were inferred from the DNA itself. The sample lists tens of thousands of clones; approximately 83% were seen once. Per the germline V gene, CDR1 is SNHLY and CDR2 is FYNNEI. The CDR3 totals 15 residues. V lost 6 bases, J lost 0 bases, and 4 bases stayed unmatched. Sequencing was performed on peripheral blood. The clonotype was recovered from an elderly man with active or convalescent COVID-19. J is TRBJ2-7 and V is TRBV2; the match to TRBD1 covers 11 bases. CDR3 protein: CASRDRGRRSYEQYF. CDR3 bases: TGTGCCAGCAGGGACAGGGGGCGCCGCTCCTACGAGCAGTACTTC.